One and the same sample provided the 30 T cell receptor beta chains below, sequenced in a study of response to subunit inactivated influenza vaccine. TCRdb itself ran the RT-PCR reads through MiXCR, one entry per CDR3 protein. The table includes over 650,000 distinct CDR3 sequences, roughly 18% detected once. The specimen was PBMCs from blood, collected 4 to 6 days after vaccination. All receptors derive from a man in his fifties or sixties who received an inactivated influenza vaccine.

The J gene is TRBJ2-7, the V gene TRBV7-2, with 8 bases aligning to TRBD1. V gave up 2 bases and J gave up 6 bases; unmatched junction bases: 3. The germline V gene encodes CDR1 SGHTA and CDR2 FQGNSA. CDR3 length: 13 residues. CDR3 nucleotides: TGTGCCAGCAGCTTACAGGGGGCGCTCGAGCAGTACTTC. It specifies CASSLQGALEQYF.

The J gene is TRBJ2-1, the V gene TRBV7-6; 9 bases are a match to TRBD1. Germline V CDR1 and CDR2: SGHVS, FNYEAQ. The length of the CDR3 is 17 residues. Losses at the gene ends were 5 bases for V and 3 bases for J; bases not matched to a gene: 11. The CDR3 here is CASSPRQTGGSYNEQFF. CDR3 DNA: TGTGCCAGCAGCCCCCGACAGACAGGGGGGAGCTACAATGAGCAGTTCTTC.

This CDR3 reads CSGQGDEQYF. In DNA form, the CDR3 reads TGCAGTGGACAGGGCGACGAGCAGTACTTC. V usage is TRBV20-1 and J usage is TRBJ2-7; 7 bases are shared with TRBD1. Germline V lookup: CDR1 DFQATT, CDR2 SNEGSKA (reference sequence). The CDR3 has 10 amino acids. With V trimmed by 7 bases and J by 5 bases, 2 bases remained unmatched.

This clonotype was counted only a few times. J is TRBJ2-6 and V is TRBV20-1, with D perhaps matching TRBD1 (5 bases). The V end lost 6 bases, the J end lost 2 bases, and 11 bases lay between the germline ends. CDR1 is DFQATT and CDR2 is SNEGSKA in the germline V gene (reference sequence). This CDR3 comprises 14 residues. The CDR3 coding sequence is TGCAGTGCCAGGGCCCGCGCTGGGGCCAACGTCCTGACTTTC. This sequence encodes CSARARAGANVLTF.

The J gene is TRBJ2-1, the V gene TRBV4-2; 10 nucleotides line up with TRBD2. Germline trimming cut 2 bases from V and 10 bases from J; bases unmatched to any gene: 11. Per germline, CDR1 LGHNA and CDR2 YNFKEQ. This CDR3 has 16 amino acids. The CDR3 protein is CASSQLAGVGRSEQFF. The CDR3 DNA reads TGTGCCAGCAGCCAACTAGCGGGAGTTGGTAGGTCGGAGCAGTTCTTC.

There are many counts of this clonotype. The genes are TRBV12-3 or TRBV12-4 and TRBJ2-1, with 11 nucleotides matching TRBD2. The trim removed 8 bases at V and 2 bases at J, leaving 8 bases unmatched. This CDR3 region has 16 residues. Here the CDR3 reads CASGTSGEEPYNEQFF. In DNA form, the CDR3 reads TGTGCCAGCGGGACTAGCGGAGAGGAACCCTACAATGAGCAGTTCTTC.

This clonotype was counted a few times. The CDR3, as DNA: TGTGCCAGCAGTCCCTCCGGGAGGGGAGGTAACGAGCAGTACTTC. Protein: CASSPSGRGGNEQYF. The chain recombines TRBV7-3 with TRBJ2-7, with 8 bases aligning to TRBD2. The CDR3 runs 15 residues. Trimming at V came to 6 bases and at J to 5 bases, leaving 12 bases not matched to a gene. The germline V gene has CDR1 SGHTA and CDR2 FQGTGA.

The V call is TRBV3-1, the J call TRBJ2-5; D not resolved. Germline CDR1 LGHDT, CDR2 YNNKEL (reference sequence). Deletions cut 11 bases from V and 1 base from J, with 8 bases between. The CDR3 loop spans 11 amino acids. Here the CDR3 reads CAPRRQETQYF. CDR3 in DNA: TGTGCCCCGAGACGCCAAGAGACCCAGTACTTC.

The chain couples TRBV13 to TRBJ1-2; D unclear. CDR1 and CDR2 (germline): PRHDT, FYEKMQ (reference sequence). The CDR3 extends over 14 amino acids. The V end was cut by 5 bases, the J end by 4 bases, with 14 bases between. CDR3 sequence reads: CASSSQPGLYGYTF. CDR3 coding DNA: TGTGCCAGCAGCAGCCAACCGGGCCTCTATGGCTACACCTTC.

The chain couples TRBV20-1 to TRBJ2-5; the D gene is possibly TRBD2 (6 bases). The CDR3 contains 13 residues. V dropped 3 bases and J dropped 5 bases, with 13 bases sitting between them. From germline, CDR1 is DFQATT and CDR2 SNEGSKA (reference sequence). The CDR3 sequence is CSASTGGEETQYF. CDR3 nucleotide sequence: TGCAGTGCTAGTACGGGCGGGGAGGAGACCCAGTACTTC.

This CDR3 reads CASSLSVRYNEQFF. The CDR3 nucleotides read TGTGCCAGCAGCTTGTCTGTCCGATACAATGAGCAGTTCTTC. The V and J genes are TRBV7-9 and TRBJ2-1; D is uncertain. Between the trimmed V and J ends, which lost 3 bases and 4 bases, there was a span of 10 bases. Germline lookup yields CDR1 SEHNR and CDR2 FQNEAQ (reference sequence). The CDR3 is 14 amino acids.

The gene calls are TRBV10-3 and TRBJ1-1, with 12 bases fitting TRBD1. Germline V gives CDR1 ENHRY, CDR2 SYGVKD. The CDR3 extends over 15 amino acids. The junction had 8 bases not matched to a gene; V was cut back by 6 bases and J by 6 bases. The CDR3 sequence is CAIRIPGQGAPEAFF. CDR3 nucleotide sequence: TGTGCCATCAGGATACCGGGACAGGGGGCCCCTGAAGCTTTCTTT.

This clonotype showed up just a few times. This chain links TRBV29-1 with TRBJ2-7, with a tentative D call TRBD2 (6 bases). CDR1 is SQVTM, CDR2 ANQGSEA, per germline. V was cut by 7 bases and J by 0 bases, with 22 bases left in between. The CDR3 totals 16 residues. CDR3: CSGGAPEAGSSYEQYF. In DNA form, the CDR3 reads TGCAGCGGCGGGGCACCCGAGGCAGGGTCCTCCTACGAGCAGTACTTC.

The chain links TRBV4-1 to TRBJ1-2; D unresolved. The CDR3 loop spans 15 amino acids. V lost 0 bases to trimming and J lost 2 bases, with 10 bases between them. CDR1 MGHRA and CDR2 YSYEKL come from the germline V gene. The CDR3 loop is CASSQDQVSNYGYTF. As DNA, the CDR3 is TGCGCCAGCAGCCAAGATCAGGTCAGCAACTATGGCTACACCTTC.

This clonotype was seen a handful of times. The chain links TRBV28 to TRBJ2-7; the match to TRBD1 covers 9 bases. The junction had 7 bases not matched to a gene; V was cut back by 1 base and J by 6 bases. The CDR3 is 15 residues long. CDR1 and CDR2 (germline): MDHEN, SYDVKM. The CDR3 loop is CASSLSETGGSEQYF. CDR3 in DNA: TGTGCCAGCAGTTTATCAGAGACAGGGGGTAGCGAGCAGTACTTC.

This chain links TRBV7-9 with TRBJ2-7; TRBD1 or TRBD2 may be the D gene (5 bases each). This CDR3 is built from 16 residues. Looked up from germline, CDR1 is SEHNR and CDR2 is FQNEAQ (reference sequence). V was shortened by 3 bases and J by 1 base, with 16 bases between the two germline ends. CDR3 in DNA: TGTGCCAGCAGCTTTGCCGCCGGGACGGGTTCCTACGAGCAGTACTTC. Translating it yields CASSFAAGTGSYEQYF. Complete variable domain (other parts from reference TRBV7-9 and TRBJ2-7): DTGVSQNPRHKITKRGQNVTFRCDPISEHNRLYWYRQTLGQGPEFLTYFQNEAQLEKSRLLSDRFSAERPKGSFSTLEIQRTEQGDSAMYLCASSFAAGTGSYEQYFGPGTRLTVT.

This clonotype occurred a few times. The J gene is TRBJ2-5, the V gene TRBV10-3; TRBD2 agrees at 11 bases. The trim removed 5 bases at V and 5 bases at J, leaving 7 bases unmatched. CDR3 length: 15 amino acids. Germline CDR1 reads ENHRY; CDR2 reads SYGVKD. As DNA, the CDR3 is TGTGCCATCAGTCAAGGGACTAGCGGACTGGAGACCCAGTACTTC. It codes for CAISQGTSGLETQYF.

This chain joins TRBV7-9 and TRBJ2-7; no definite D call. This CDR3 comprises 15 residues. Germline values: CDR1 SEHNR, CDR2 FQNEAQ (reference sequence). Trimming removed 1 base from V and 2 bases from J, with 12 bases in between. As DNA, the CDR3 is TGTGCCAGCAGCTTAGGCGTCGCAGGCCCCTACGAGCAGTACTTC. This codes for CASSLGVAGPYEQYF.

The chain recombines TRBV3-1 with TRBJ1-5, with 9 bases matching TRBD1. Germline assignment: CDR1 LGHDT and CDR2 YNNKEL (reference sequence). This CDR3 contains 15 residues. J lost 3 bases, V lost 4 bases, and 4 bases had no gene match. CDR3 sequence: CASSRRTGVNQPQHF. CDR3 nucleotides: TGTGCCAGCAGCCGGCGGACAGGGGTCAATCAGCCCCAGCATTTT.

This clonotype has a count of ten or more. This chain joins TRBV4-3 and TRBJ1-1, with 7 bases fitting TRBD1. The germline V gene has CDR1 LGHNA and CDR2 YSLEER. This CDR3 has 15 amino acids. The V and J ends lost 3 bases and 3 bases, in that order; junction bases with no gene match: 7. The CDR3 DNA is TGCGCCAGCAGCCACCTTGACAGGGACCACACTGAAGCTTTCTTT. Translated: CASSHLDRDHTEAFF.

The gene calls are TRBV20-1 and TRBJ2-7; no clear D gene. Germline lookup yields CDR1 DFQATT and CDR2 SNEGSKA (reference sequence). The CDR3 has 19 amino acids. Trimming shortened V by 0 bases and J by 5 bases, and 29 bases separated the two germline ends. CDR3 loop: CSARDIFQVLPNHLDEQYF. CDR3 bases: TGCAGTGCTAGAGATATTTTTCAGGTTTTGCCCAACCACTTAGACGAGCAGTACTTC.

This clonotype was seen more than once but under ten times. The chain links TRBV7-2 to TRBJ2-5; 7 bases fit TRBD2. The junction had 5 bases not matched to a gene; V was cut back by 3 bases and J by 1 base. The CDR3 is 15 amino acids. Germline assignment: CDR1 SGHTA and CDR2 FQGNSA. In DNA form, the CDR3 reads TGTGCCAGCAGCTTGGGAGCGGGGACCCAAGAGACCCAGTACTTC. It is translated as CASSLGAGTQETQYF. The full variable domain, in which reference TRBV7-2 and TRBJ2-5 provide the parts outside the CDR3, is GAGVSQSPSNKVTEKGKDVELRCDPISGHTALYWYRQSLGQGLEFLIYFQGNSAPDKSGLPSDRFSAERTGGSVSTLTIQRTQQEDSAVYLCASSLGAGTQETQYFGPGTRLLVL.

The chain has TRBV28 and TRBJ2-3; either TRBD1 or TRBD2 may fit D (5 bases each). Germline V gene data show CDR1 as MDHEN and CDR2 as SYDVKM. CDR3 length equals 14 residues. V was shortened by 7 bases and J by 4 bases, with 15 bases between the two germline ends. The CDR3 DNA reads TGTGCCAGCACCCCGGGGCGAATCCCAGATACGCAGTATTTT. It specifies CASTPGRIPDTQYF.

The chain is built from TRBV3-1 and TRBJ2-5, with D unclear. Trimming took 1 base from V and 2 from J, leaving 11 bases between them. CDR1 and CDR2 from the germline V gene are LGHDT and YNNKEL (reference sequence). The CDR3 runs 15 residues. The CDR3 sequence is CASSQATTKQETQYF. The CDR3 DNA reads TGTGCCAGCAGCCAAGCCACTACCAAGCAAGAGACCCAGTACTTC.

This clonotype was counted only a few times. This chain links TRBV29-1 with TRBJ2-5; a weak D match, TRBD2 (6 bases). The CDR3 contains 11 residues. The V gene's germline CDR1 is SQVTM and CDR2 ANQGSEA. V was cut by 5 bases and J by 7 bases, with 11 bases left in between. CDR3: CSVYKAGTQYF. In DNA form, the CDR3 reads TGCAGCGTTTACAAAGCGGGGACCCAGTACTTC.

This clonotype was counted only a few times. This rearrangement joins TRBV27 to TRBJ1-2; D is possibly TRBD1 (5 bases). This CDR3 spans 13 amino acids. The V and J ends lost 3 bases and 8 bases respectively, with 13 bases between them. Per germline, CDR1 MNHEY and CDR2 SMNVEV (reference sequence). The CDR3 loop reads CASSLGGGIGYTF. DNA for the CDR3: TGTGCCAGCAGTTTGGGCGGGGGGATAGGCTACACCTTC.

V and J are TRBV20-1 and TRBJ2-1, with 14 bases matching TRBD2. V lost 7 bases and J lost 7; bases outside the gene matches: 6. CDR1 is DFQATT, CDR2 SNEGSKA, per germline (reference sequence). This CDR3 has 14 residues. CDR3 protein: CSVGTSGGRNEQFF. DNA for the CDR3: TGCAGTGTGGGGACTAGCGGGGGTAGGAATGAGCAGTTCTTC.

This CDR3 reads CASSVSTGANVLTF. The CDR3 DNA is TGTGCCAGCAGCGTTTCAACTGGGGCCAACGTCCTGACTTTC. The V and J genes are TRBV9 and TRBJ2-6; D ambiguous. Germline V gene lookup returns CDR1 SGDLS and CDR2 YYNGEE. The CDR3 is made up of 14 amino acids. V was pared by 2 bases and J by 2 bases, with 5 bases between.

The chain couples TRBV25-1 to TRBJ1-2; no definite D call. V lost 1 base to trimming and J lost 2 bases, with 8 bases between them. Germline assignment: CDR1 MGHDK and CDR2 SYGVNS. This CDR3 is 14 amino acids long. The CDR3 DNA reads as TGTGCCAGCAGTGAATTGGGCAAGAACTATGGCTACACCTTC. Protein: CASSELGKNYGYTF.

The chain is built from TRBV11-1 and TRBJ2-1; D might be TRBD1 (5 bases). This CDR3 has 16 residues. Trimming stripped 0 bases from V and 0 bases from J, with 9 bases between. The germline gives CDR1 SGHAT, CDR2 FQDESV (reference sequence). CDR3 sequence: CASSLAQGDSYNEQFF. The CDR3 bases are TGTGCCAGCAGCTTAGCGCAGGGTGACTCCTACAATGAGCAGTTCTTC.